This T cell receptor beta chain was retrieved from a study of regulatory T cells in long-lasting Graves disease. HTBI primers from iRepertoire and Arm-PCR of CDR3 regions yielded the TCR beta libraries. From the multiplex PCR reads, TCRdb called clonotypes with MiXCR, one entry per CDR3 protein. In the table there are 530,000 or so distinct CDR3 sequences, roughly 13% of which are singletons. This clonotype was found many times. The time point here: newly diagnosed GD, antithyroid drugs for less than 3 months. RNA isolated from PBMCs was used to make the TCR library. Each of the patients was recruited from an endocrinology department situated in Xi'an, China. J lost 7 bases, V lost 2 bases, and 11 bases had no gene match. This CDR3 comprises 17 residues. Germline V lookup: CDR1 MNHEY, CDR2 SMNVEV (reference sequence). The data also belong to a second study, concerning T cells in Graves' hyperthyroidism and ophthalmopathy.

This specimen consisted of peripheral blood mononuclear cells (PBMCs), obtained at new diagnosis, from a patient treated with antithyroid drugs. J is TRBJ2-1 and V is TRBV27, with 10 nucleotides matching TRBD2. The TCR originated in a man aged 25 to 40 with Graves disease. The CDR3 sequence: CASSLGLAEATRNEQFF. Written as DNA, the CDR3 is TGTGCCAGCAGTTTAGGACTAGCGGAAGCAACCCGAAATGAGCAGTTCTTC.